One and the same sample provided the 21 T cell receptor beta chains below, sequenced in a study of long-term antiretroviral therapy in people with HIV. Runs used v3.0 of the immunoSEQ assay and were done at survey level. Here immunoSEQ multiplex PCR was the method, and the copy in TCRdb shows in-frame clones only, minus some. The sample comprises 20,000 to 30,000 clones, around 85% of which are singletons, and approximately 9% rests with the top ten. Sample: unsorted PBMCs, taken 2.3 years after starting antiretroviral therapy. Source of these receptors: a man in his forties with HIV.

The chain recombines TRBV5-6 with TRBJ1-5; TRBD1 is a possible D gene (5 bases). The CDR3 contains 18 residues. Trimming took 0 bases from V and 0 from J, leaving 16 bases between them. Looked up from germline, CDR1 is SGHDT and CDR2 is YYEEEE. The CDR3: CASSLATGAPYSNQPQHF. In nucleotides, the CDR3 is TGTGCCAGCAGCTTGGCCACAGGAGCCCCATATAGCAATCAGCCCCAGCATTTT.

The rearrangement links TRBV28 to TRBJ1-6, with TRBD1 as a possible D gene (5 bases). There are 12 residues in the CDR3. Germline assignment: CDR1 MDHEN and CDR2 SYDVKM. V was pared by 7 bases and J by 16 bases, with 17 bases between. The DNA for the CDR3 is TGTGCCAGCACCTCCCTAAGGGGTGGTCTCCACTTT. It codes for CASTSLRGGLHF.

The J gene is TRBJ1-1, the V gene TRBV30; no clear D. The CDR3 is 14 amino acids. Deletions cut 3 bases from V and 1 base from J, with 12 bases between. Germline lookup yields CDR1 GTSNPN and CDR2 SVGIG (reference sequence). CDR3 protein: CAWRWAVTNTEAFF. The CDR3 coding sequence is TGTGCCTGGAGGTGGGCAGTGACGAACACTGAAGCTTTCTTT.

The chain is built from TRBV10-3 and TRBJ2-1; unclear D gene. V lost 4 bases and J 3 bases, leaving 4 bases between the germline ends. The CDR3 is made up of 12 amino acids. Per the germline V gene, CDR1 is ENHRY and CDR2 is SYGVKD. DNA for the CDR3: TGTGCCATCAGTGGGGGCTACAATGAGCAGTTCTTC. Residues: CAISGGYNEQFF.

This clone came up a few times. This rearrangement joins TRBV2 to TRBJ1-2; TRBD1 is a possible D gene (5 bases). With 3 bases removed from V and 6 bases from J, the gap between germline ends came to 23 bases. The germline V gene encodes CDR1 SNHLY and CDR2 FYNNEI. The CDR3 sequence is 17 residues long. This chain's CDR3 is CASSERVEGAPGNGYTF. DNA of the CDR3: TGTGCCAGCAGTGAGCGTGTAGAAGGGGCGCCAGGTAATGGCTACACCTTC.

The chain carries TRBV7-2 and TRBJ2-4, with TRBD1 identical over 7 bases. The J segment lost 1 base and the V segment lost 4 bases, leaving 4 bases of the junction unmatched. This CDR3 region has 15 residues. Germline CDR1 is SGHTA and CDR2 is FQGNSA. The CDR3 DNA sequence: TGTGCCAGCAGCTACCTACAGGGGGCCAAAAACATTCAGTACTTC. This gives the protein CASSYLQGAKNIQYF.

The chain is built from TRBV5-1 and TRBJ2-3; D is ambiguous. The CDR3 loop spans 14 amino acids. Trimming took off 2 bases at V and 0 bases at J, with 7 bases between the two ends. The germline V gene encodes CDR1 SGHRS and CDR2 YFSETQ. CDR3 in DNA: TGCGCCAGCAGCTTCAGCACTAGCACAGATACGCAGTATTTT. It codes for CASSFSTSTDTQYF.

This sequence joins TRBV7-9 and TRBJ2-2; no clear D gene. Trimming cost V 2 bases and J 7 bases, with 11 bases left between them. This CDR3 is built from 14 residues. Germline-derived CDR1 and CDR2 are SEHNR and FQNEAQ (reference sequence). The CDR3 bases are TGTGCCAGCAGCTTAAACGTGGGAATCGGGGAGCTGTTTTTT. It yields the protein CASSLNVGIGELFF.

The chain joins TRBV5-4 to TRBJ1-2; 8 bases match TRBD1. The CDR3 is made up of 12 amino acids. The junction had 5 bases not matched to a gene; V was cut back by 5 bases and J by 8 bases. Germline CDR1 and CDR2: SGHNT and YYREEE (reference sequence). CDR3 protein: CASSKAGGGYTF. DNA for the CDR3: TGTGCCAGCAGTAAAGCAGGGGGCGGCTACACCTTC.

This clone was seen more than once but under ten times. The chain is built from TRBV18 and TRBJ1-3, with D unresolved. This CDR3 spans 13 amino acids. The V and J ends lost 2 bases and 0 bases respectively, with 2 bases between them. Germline loops: CDR1 KGHSH, CDR2 LQKENI. The CDR3 protein is CASSPTSGNTIYF. The CDR3 nucleotides are TGTGCCAGCTCACCAACCTCTGGAAACACCATATATTTT.

The chain is built from TRBV19 and TRBJ2-5, with TRBD2 matching over 7 bases. The V gene end was trimmed by 8 bases and the J gene end by 0 bases; junction bases not matched to a gene: 0. The CDR3 totals 12 residues. Germline V gene sequence: CDR1 LNHDA, CDR2 SQIVND (reference sequence). CDR3 in amino acids: CASRGDQETQYF. The CDR3 DNA is TGTGCCAGTCGGGGGGACCAAGAGACCCAGTACTTC.

The rearrangement links TRBV30 to TRBJ1-3; D is undetermined. Germline V gene sequence: CDR1 GTSNPN, CDR2 SVGIG (reference sequence). V was clipped by 2 bases and J by 9 bases, with 11 bases between them. There are 12 residues in the CDR3. CDR3 sequence reads: CAWSPLFGTIYF. CDR3 nucleotide sequence: TGTGCCTGGAGTCCCCTCTTTGGCACCATATATTTT.

The chain carries TRBV5-1 and TRBJ2-3; 10 bases are shared with TRBD2. With V trimmed by 2 bases and J by 3 bases, 6 bases remained unmatched. This CDR3 comprises 16 residues. Germline CDR1 reads SGHRS; CDR2 reads YFSETQ. The DNA of the CDR3 is TGCGCCAGCAGCTTCATAAGCGGGGGGGGAACAGATACGCAGTATTTT. The encoded protein is CASSFISGGGTDTQYF.

The chain uses TRBV13 and TRBJ1-2; 12 bases are a match to TRBD1. Germline trimming cut 2 bases from V and 2 bases from J; bases unmatched to any gene: 3. CDR1 is PRHDT and CDR2 is FYEKMQ in the germline V gene (reference sequence). CDR3 length equals 16 residues. The CDR3, as DNA: TGTGCCAGCAGCTTACCGGGACAGGGGGCGAACTATGGCTACACCTTC. This translates into CASSLPGQGANYGYTF.

The chain links TRBV7-3 to TRBJ2-7; 10 bases are shared with TRBD2. V shed 2 bases and J 5 bases; nucleotides not matched to a gene: 15. The CDR3 covers 18 residues. Germline V gives CDR1 SGHTA, CDR2 FQGTGA. CDR3 residues: CASSLSAPGASGSHEQYF. CDR3 DNA sequence: TGTGCCAGCAGCTTATCGGCCCCGGGGGCTAGCGGGAGCCACGAGCAGTACTTC.

This chain uses TRBV2 with TRBJ1-4, with a weak D call TRBD1 (5 bases). In germline, CDR1 is SNHLY, CDR2 FYNNEI. The CDR3 has 14 amino acids. Trimming stripped 1 base from V and 8 bases from J, with 11 bases between. The CDR3 bases are TGTGCCAGCAGTGAAGTCAGGGCGGGGGAAAAACTGTTTTTT. Its protein is CASSEVRAGEKLFF.

This clone was observed a few times. This chain joins TRBV4-1 and TRBJ2-2; no clear D gene. The CDR3 contains 14 residues. Germline CDR1 MGHRA, CDR2 YSYEKL. V lost 3 bases and J 4 bases, leaving 9 bases between the germline ends. In DNA form, the CDR3 reads TGCGCCAGCAGCCATCCACCCTTCACCGGGGAGCTGTTTTTT. This gives the protein CASSHPPFTGELFF.

This chain links TRBV19 with TRBJ2-3; 13 nucleotides match TRBD2. The CDR3 contains 18 residues. V was pared by 1 base and J by 2 bases, with 6 bases of the junction left unmatched. Germline loops: CDR1 LNHDA, CDR2 SQIVND (reference sequence). Here the CDR3 reads CASSIGKGLAGLTDTQYF. For the CDR3, the DNA is TGTGCCAGTAGTATAGGCAAGGGACTAGCGGGGCTCACAGATACGCAGTATTTT.

The chain joins TRBV11-2 to TRBJ2-2; a possible D gene is TRBD1 (6 bases). The CDR3 is 14 residues long. Deletions cut 3 bases from V and 4 bases from J, with 9 bases between. Germline V gives CDR1 SGHAT, CDR2 FQNNGV. CDR3 DNA: TGTGCCAGCAGCTTGGGGGCGGGCACCGGGGAGCTGTTTTTT. It translates to CASSLGAGTGELFF.

This sequence joins TRBV18 and TRBJ2-7, with D hard to call. Deletions cut 5 bases from V and 3 bases from J, with 14 bases between. This CDR3 contains 14 residues. Germline V gene sequence: CDR1 KGHSH, CDR2 LQKENI. CDR3 in amino acids: CASSTSRRNYEQYF. The CDR3 DNA reads as TGTGCCAGCTCAACCTCCCGGAGAAACTACGAGCAGTACTTC.

This rearrangement joins TRBV9 to TRBJ1-1, with 10 nucleotides matching TRBD1. Germline V gene data show CDR1 as SGDLS and CDR2 as YYNGEE. This CDR3 comprises 12 residues. Trimming took 4 bases from V and 10 from J; bases not matched to a gene: 4. The CDR3 coding sequence is TGTGCCAGCAGCTCCGGGACAGGGGCAGCTTTCTTT. Amino acids: CASSSGTGAAFF.